The present TCR beta chain was sequenced within a study of human T cells and chemical hapten exposure. For the study at large: Patch testing placed 0.01% DPC on the upper back, with readings at 6 days.

J gave up 6 bases and V 5 bases, and 10 bases lay outside the gene matches. Germline V gives CDR1 SGHTA, CDR2 FQGNSA. The CDR3 contains 15 residues. Whole-study results and caveats: With DPC sensitization, TCRs exceeding 1 in 1000 frequency showed no change. Every donor had alopecia, and their immune response may therefore differ from healthy people's.

This clonotype was seen only a few times. Its antigen is still unknown. Each CDR3 protein gets one entry after TCRdb re-called the RACE reads with MiXCR. The sample holds around 95,000 distinct CDR3 sequences, 10% to 14% seen once. Time point indicated: pre-sensitization, week 0. Treatment meaning: therapeutic diphenylcyclopropenone sensitization with weekly scalp DPC. The chain is built from TRBV7-2 and TRBJ2-1, with 7 bases that match TRBD1. The clonotype was recovered from a woman in her sixties or seventies with alopecia areata. Some clones in this sample may be carry-over from other donors' samples. Sample: whole blood, taken in connection with sensitization to the hapten diphenylcyclopropenone (DPC). The CDR3 sequence: CASSRGLEGANEQFF. DNA for the CDR3: TGTGCCAGCAGCAGAGGTTTAGAGGGGGCCAATGAGCAGTTCTTC.